The rows below give T cell receptor beta chains drawn from one sample of a study of early T cells in non-severe SARS-CoV-2 infection. TCRdb used MiXCR to reprocess the 5' RACE reads, holding one entry per CDR3 protein. The repertoire has more than 20,000 distinct CDR3 sequences, less than 5% of them found once; the top ten carry roughly a fifth. Sequencing was performed on whole blood. These receptors were collected from an adult who was a healthcare worker with PCR-confirmed SARS-CoV-2 infection or an uninfected control (not recorded which). CDR3s leave out the opening cysteine and the closing phenylalanine or tryptophan.

j_call,v_call,cdr3_aa
TRBJ2-2,TRBV5-4,ASSLAGITPPGELF
TRBJ2-2,TRBV2,ASSEEGSRTGELF
TRBJ2-5,TRBV7-3,ASSFGAEETQY
TRBJ1-1,TRBV20-1,SARQREQPGLNTEAF
TRBJ1-1,TRBV29-1,SASDSMNTEAF
TRBJ2-3,TRBV7-2,ASSLTQDSTDTQY
TRBJ1-1,TRBV6-2/TRBV6-3,ASARTGREAF
TRBJ1-6,TRBV6-5,ASSYGGWENSPLH
TRBJ2-3,TRBV4-2,ASSKYSMRGQGSTDTQY
TRBJ1-1,TRBV7-7,ASSSGLPGAEAF
TRBJ2-1,TRBV6-5,ASSPTLAPDEQF
TRBJ2-1,TRBV5-1,ASNMGTGTYNEQF
TRBJ1-1,TRBV6-6,ASSTKTGPPLNTEAF
TRBJ2-5,TRBV7-2,ASTADSQETQY
TRBJ2-7,TRBV5-4,ASSFGSTTYEQY
TRBJ2-1,TRBV24-1,ATSPRTAGPYNEQF
TRBJ1-3,TRBV3-1,ASSQDGGFRIY
TRBJ2-1,TRBV11-2,ASSLDWSSSSYNEQF
TRBJ2-6,TRBV6-2/TRBV6-3,ASRAGSGANVLT
TRBJ2-2,TRBV4-1,ASSQTSVLGELF
TRBJ2-7,TRBV3-1,ASSPGNTYEQY
TRBJ2-7,TRBV20-1,SALTSGRSRYEQY
TRBJ1-1,TRBV12-3/TRBV12-4,ASSPSGTGATEAF
TRBJ2-2,TRBV25-1,ASSVSAGLPTGELF
TRBJ2-7,TRBV6-1,ASSRFPVGLYEQY
TRBJ2-1,TRBV7-9,ASSRSGSNNEQF
TRBJ2-1,TRBV7-3,ASSQGASGRGEQF
TRBJ2-7,TRBV7-8,ASSPQPKRAMGDYEQY
TRBJ2-7,TRBV11-2,ASSSGGSGIYEQY
TRBJ2-7,TRBV5-4,ASSSRGVLYEQY
TRBJ2-3,TRBV18,ASSRTGIDTQY
TRBJ1-1,TRBV7-2,ASSLQQATQGAF
TRBJ2-5,TRBV29-1,SAVDPKETQY
TRBJ1-5,TRBV28,ASSLRGENSNQPQH
TRBJ2-7,TRBV29-1,SVEDSRDEQY
TRBJ2-1,TRBV15,ATSRDLTSGRTYNEQF
TRBJ2-5,TRBV25-1,ASSEFHGSETQY
TRBJ1-1,TRBV29-1,SVGTGNTEAF
TRBJ2-7,TRBV12-3/TRBV12-4,ASSPGTGESD
TRBJ1-1,TRBV3-1,ASSQDTLTANTEAF
TRBJ2-4,TRBV28,ASRTHRGPKNIQY
TRBJ2-7,TRBV4-1,ASSQAPGFYEQY
TRBJ1-6,TRBV5-1,ASSPGQGSSPLH